This entry is about one T cell receptor beta chain. The antigen remains unidentified. The data derive from a study of identical twins. Study results and limitations: Twin-shared out-of-frame alpha sequences showed excess low generation probability.

TCRdb independently ran MiXCR on the 5' RACE reads; one entry per CDR3 protein. This table holds 1.5 million to 2 million distinct CDR3 sequences, roughly a third found once. Source material: cord blood. The source of this sequence is a newborn girl in good health.

CDR3 sequence: CASSQDPGGGYTF. DNA for the CDR3: TGTGCCAGCAGCCAAGACCCAGGGGGCGGCTACACCTTC. This chain joins TRBV3-1 and TRBJ1-2, with TRBD1 matching 8 bases. Losses at the gene ends were 0 bases for V and 8 bases for J; bases not matched to a gene: 2. Germline CDR1 LGHDT, CDR2 YNNKEL (reference sequence). The CDR3 extends over 13 amino acids.